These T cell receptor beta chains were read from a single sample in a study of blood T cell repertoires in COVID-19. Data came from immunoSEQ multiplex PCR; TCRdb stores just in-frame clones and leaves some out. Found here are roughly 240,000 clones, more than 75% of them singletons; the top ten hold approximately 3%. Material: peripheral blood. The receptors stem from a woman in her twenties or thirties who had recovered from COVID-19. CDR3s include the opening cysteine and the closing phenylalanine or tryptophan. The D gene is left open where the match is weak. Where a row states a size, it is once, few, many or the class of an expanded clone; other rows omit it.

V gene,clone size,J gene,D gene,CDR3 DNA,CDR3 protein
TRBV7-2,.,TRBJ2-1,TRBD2,TGTGCCAGCAACAGACTAGCCTCCTACAATGAGCAGTTCTTC,CASNRLASYNEQFF
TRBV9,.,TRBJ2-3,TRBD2,TGTGCCAGCAGCAGAGCGGTAGCGGGTAGGGGCACAGATACGCAGTATTTT,CASSRAVAGRGTDTQYF
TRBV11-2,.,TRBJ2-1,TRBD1,TGTGCCAGCAGCTTGGGACAGGGGGCTTACAATGAGCAGTTCTTC,CASSLGQGAYNEQFF
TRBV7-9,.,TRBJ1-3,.,TGTGCCAGCAGCTTAGACGGTTCTTCTGGAAACACCATATATTTT,CASSLDGSSGNTIYF
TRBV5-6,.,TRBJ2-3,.,TGTGCCAGCAGCTCCGTGGCCGGGACAGATACGCAGTATTTT,CASSSVAGTDTQYF
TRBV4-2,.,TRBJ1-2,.,TGTGCCAGCAGCCAGGACAAAGAATATGGCTACACCTTC,CASSQDKEYGYTF
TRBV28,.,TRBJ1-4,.,TGTGCCAGCAGTTTGAGGGACACTTCAACTAATGAAAAACTGTTTTTT,CASSLRDTSTNEKLFF
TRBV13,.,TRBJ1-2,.,TGTGCCAGCAGCTTCAGGGTTGGGTATGGCTACACCTTC,CASSFRVGYGYTF
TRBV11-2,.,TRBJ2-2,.,TGTGCCAGCAGCTCAGGAGGGTGGCGGGGAACGAACACCGGGGAGCTGTTTTTT,CASSSGGWRGTNTGELFF
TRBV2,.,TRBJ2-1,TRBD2,TGTGCCAGCAGTGAACTAGCGGGGGGTAGCAATGAGCAGTTCTTC,CASSELAGGSNEQFF
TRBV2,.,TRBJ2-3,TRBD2,TGTGCCAGCAGAAGGACTAGCGGGGGAGCAGATACGCAGTATTTT,CASRRTSGGADTQYF
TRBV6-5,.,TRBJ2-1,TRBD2,TGTGCCAGCAGAGATAGCGGGGGGGCCCGTGAGCAGTTCTTC,CASRDSGGAREQFF
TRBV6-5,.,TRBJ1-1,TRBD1,TGTGCCAGCAGCACAGGGGGTAACACTGAAGCTTTCTTT,CASSTGGNTEAFF
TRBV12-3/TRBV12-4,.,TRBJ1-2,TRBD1,TGTGCCAGCAGCCGGACAGGGGAGGGCGGCTACACCTTC,CASSRTGEGGYTF
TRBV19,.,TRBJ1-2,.,TGTGCCAGTAGTATCCGGGAAACTAACTATGGCTACACCTTC,CASSIRETNYGYTF
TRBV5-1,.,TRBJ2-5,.,TGCGCCAGCAGCCCCCCCGGGACACTACAAGAGACCCAGTACTTC,CASSPPGTLQETQYF
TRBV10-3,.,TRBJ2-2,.,TGTGCCATCAGTGAGTCGACGAGGACCGCGGGCACCGGGGAGCTGTTTTTT,CAISESTRTAGTGELFF
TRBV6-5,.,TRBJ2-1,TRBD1,TGTGCCAGCAGTTTCCGACAGGGTCCGTCACTTAATGAGCAGTTCTTC,CASSFRQGPSLNEQFF
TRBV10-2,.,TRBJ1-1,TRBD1,TGCGCCAGCAGCACAGGGGGTTACGAAGCTTTCTTT,CASSTGGYEAFF
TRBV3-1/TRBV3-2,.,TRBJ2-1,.,TGTGCCAGCAGCCAAGAGACAGATTTGGGGAATGAGCAGTTCTTC,CASSQETDLGNEQFF
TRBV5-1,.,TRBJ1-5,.,TGCGCCAGCAGCTTACGGACTTATTGGCAAATTAAAAGGTCCAATCAGCCCCAGCATTTT,CASSLRTYWQIKRSNQPQHF
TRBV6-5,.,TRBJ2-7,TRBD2,TGTGCCACTACGACTAGCGGGGGTTTGAGCGAGCAGTACTTC,CATTTSGGLSEQYF
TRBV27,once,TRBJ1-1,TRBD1,TGTGCCAGCAGTTTACGGACAGGGGGGAACACTGAAGCTTTCTTT,CASSLRTGGNTEAFF
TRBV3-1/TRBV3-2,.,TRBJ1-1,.,TGTGCCAGCAGCCCCCAGGGCACCCACACTGAAGCTTTCTTT,CASSPQGTHTEAFF
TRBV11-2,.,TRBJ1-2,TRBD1,TGTGCCAGCAGCCCCCGGGACAGGGAGTTCTACACCTTC,CASSPRDREFYTF
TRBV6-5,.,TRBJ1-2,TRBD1,TGTGCCAGCAGGGCCGGGACAGTATTTTACGGCTACACCTTC,CASRAGTVFYGYTF
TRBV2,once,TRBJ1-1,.,TGTGCCAGCGGATATACTATGAACACTGAAGCTTTCTTT,CASGYTMNTEAFF
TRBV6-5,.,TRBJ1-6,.,TGTGCCACCAACCAGGACAGAGGGAATTCACCCCTCCACTTT,CATNQDRGNSPLHF
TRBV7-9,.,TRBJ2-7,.,TGTGCCAGCGGAACGGGACACATCTCCTACGAGCAGTACTTC,CASGTGHISYEQYF
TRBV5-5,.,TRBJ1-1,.,TGTGCCAGCAGCCCCCCGGGAACGCGTGGGAACACTGAAGCTTTCTTT,CASSPPGTRGNTEAFF
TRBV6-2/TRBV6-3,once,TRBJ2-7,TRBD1,TGTGCCGGCAGCCACCTCCACCGGGACAGCTTCTACGAGCAGTACTTC,CAGSHLHRDSFYEQYF
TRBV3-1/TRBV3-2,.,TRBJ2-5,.,TGTGCCAGCAGCCAAGGACTAGGGATAGAGACCCAGTACTTC,CASSQGLGIETQYF
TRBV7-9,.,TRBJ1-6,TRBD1,TGTGCCAGCAGCTTACCACAGGGGTCGGGGTCACCCCTCCACTTT,CASSLPQGSGSPLHF
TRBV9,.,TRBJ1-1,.,TGTGCCAGCAGCTCGGGGGGAAGTCCTGAAGCTTTCTTT,CASSSGGSPEAFF
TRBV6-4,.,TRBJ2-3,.,TGTGCCAGCAGTGTTGGGCTCCTCGGAGATACGCAGTATTTT,CASSVGLLGDTQYF
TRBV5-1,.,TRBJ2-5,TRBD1,TGCGCCAGCAGCTTGGCTGCAGGGGGATGGGAGACCCAGTACTTC,CASSLAAGGWETQYF
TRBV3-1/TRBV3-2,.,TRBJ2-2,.,TGTGCCAGCAGCCAAGATCGCGGCCGTTACGGCGGGGAGCTGTTTTTT,CASSQDRGRYGGELFF
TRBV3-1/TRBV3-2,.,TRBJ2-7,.,TGTGCCAGCAGCCCTGGCAGGGGAACCTACGAGCAGTACTTC,CASSPGRGTYEQYF
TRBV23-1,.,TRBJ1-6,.,TGCGCCAGAGACTCTTCACCCCTCCACTTT,CARDSSPLHF
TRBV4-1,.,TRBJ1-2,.,TGCGCCAGCAGCCAAGTGGTGGCGGGTAACTATGGCTACACCTTC,CASSQVVAGNYGYTF
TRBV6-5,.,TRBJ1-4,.,TGTGCCAGCAGTCCGGGACTACGGGAAAAACTGTTTTTT,CASSPGLREKLFF
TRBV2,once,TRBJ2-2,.,TGTGCCAGCAGTGTTGAACGGACAACCGGGGAGCTGTTTTTT,CASSVERTTGELFF
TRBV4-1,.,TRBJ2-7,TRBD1,TGCGCCAGCAGCCAAGGCCCAGGGGGCCTTTACGAGCAGTACTTC,CASSQGPGGLYEQYF
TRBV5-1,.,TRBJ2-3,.,TGCGCCAGCAGCTTACAGGGTGCAGATACGCAGTATTTT,CASSLQGADTQYF
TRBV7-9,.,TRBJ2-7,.,TGTGCCAGCAGCTTAGGTGGCTCCGGGTACGAGCAGTACTTC,CASSLGGSGYEQYF
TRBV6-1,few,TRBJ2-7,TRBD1,TGTGCCAGCAGTGAAATTCCCGGGACAGCTTCCTACGAGCAGTACTTC,CASSEIPGTASYEQYF
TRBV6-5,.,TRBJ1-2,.,TGTGCCAGCAGTTCCGGGAGTAACTACACCTTC,CASSSGSNYTF
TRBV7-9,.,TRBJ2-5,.,TGTGCCAGCAGACGTAGCAGCGAGACCCAGTACTTC,CASRRSSETQYF
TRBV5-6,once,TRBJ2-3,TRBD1,TGTGCCAGCAGCTCGAACAGGGGCCTAGATACGCAGTATTTT,CASSSNRGLDTQYF
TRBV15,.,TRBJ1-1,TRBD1,TGTGCCACCAGCAGAGTAATAGGGACAGGTGAGAACACTGAAGCTTTCTTT,CATSRVIGTGENTEAFF
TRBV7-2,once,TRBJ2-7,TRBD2,TGTGCCAGCAGGAAAACCGGGACTAGAGGCGAGCAGTACTTC,CASRKTGTRGEQYF
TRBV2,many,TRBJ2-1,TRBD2,TGTGCCAGCAGTGTAGTCCCTCCCTCGGCGGGGGTGCAGTTCTTC,CASSVVPPSAGVQFF
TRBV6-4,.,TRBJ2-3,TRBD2,TGTGCCAGCAGTGATACCGGGGGGGCCGCAGATACGCAGTATTTT,CASSDTGGAADTQYF